One sample yielded the 3 T cell receptor beta chains listed below, sequenced in a study of cytomegalovirus exposure and HLA in healthy donors. PCR amplification relied on 60 Vbeta primers (plus 13 Jbeta primers). The assay was immunoSEQ multiplex PCR, and TCRdb's table has in-frame clones only and misses some. In the table there are approximately 190,000 clones, roughly 82% of which are singletons. The sample taken for sequencing was PBMCs. These receptor sequences come from a woman aged 45-60 years in good health and CMV-seropositive.

The chain uses TRBV19 and TRBJ2-7; TRBD1 might be the D (5 bases). With 3 bases removed from V and 2 bases from J, the gap between germline ends came to 11 bases. The germline V gene has CDR1 LNHDA and CDR2 SQIVND (reference sequence). CDR3 size: 14 residues. CDR3: CASSIQGSTYEQYF. CDR3 DNA: TGTGCCAGTAGTATCCAGGGAAGTACCTACGAGCAGTACTTC. The full variable domain, completed using reference TRBV19 and TRBJ2-7, is DGGITQSPKYLFRKEGQNVTLSCEQNLNHDAMYWYRQDPGQGLRLIYYSQIVNDFQKGDIAEGYSVSREKKESFPLTVTSAQKNPTAFYLCASSIQGSTYEQYFGPGTRLTVT.

The V and J genes are TRBV5-1 and TRBJ1-4; D not certain. CDR3 size: 16 residues. Trimming stripped 4 bases from V and 0 bases from J, with 13 bases between. The V gene's germline CDR1 is SGHRS and CDR2 YFSETQ. CDR3 loop: CASSIRALATNEKLFF. CDR3 DNA sequence: TGCGCCAGCAGCATTAGAGCCCTTGCAACTAATGAAAAACTGTTTTTT.

The chain uses TRBV7-2 and TRBJ2-1; TRBD2 aligns across 11 bases. The germline V gene has CDR1 SGHTA and CDR2 FQGNSA. Unmatched junction bases numbered 2, after V lost 4 bases and J lost 3 bases. This CDR3 contains 15 residues. The CDR3 region is CASSYTSGGYNEQFF. The CDR3 DNA reads as TGTGCCAGCAGCTATACTAGCGGGGGCTACAATGAGCAGTTCTTC.